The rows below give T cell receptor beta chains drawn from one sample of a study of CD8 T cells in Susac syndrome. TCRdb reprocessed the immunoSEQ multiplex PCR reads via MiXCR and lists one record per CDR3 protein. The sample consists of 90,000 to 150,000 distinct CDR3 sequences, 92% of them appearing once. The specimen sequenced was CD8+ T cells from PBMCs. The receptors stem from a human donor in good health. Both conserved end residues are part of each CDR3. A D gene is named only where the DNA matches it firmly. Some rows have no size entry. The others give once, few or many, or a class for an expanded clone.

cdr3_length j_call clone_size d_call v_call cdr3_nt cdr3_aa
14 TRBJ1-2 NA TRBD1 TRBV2 TGTGCCAGCAGTGACCAGGGGGCCAGGTATGGCTACACCTTC CASSDQGARYGYTF
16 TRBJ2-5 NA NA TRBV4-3 TGCGCCAGCAGCCAAGGGTTTCGGGGGCCCCAAGAGACCCAGTACTTC CASSQGFRGPQETQYF
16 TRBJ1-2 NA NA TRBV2 TGTGCCAGCAGTGAATGGGTGGGCGGTCTCGAAGGCGGCTACACCTTC CASSEWVGGLEGGYTF
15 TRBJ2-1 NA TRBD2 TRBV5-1 TGCGCCAGCAGCTCAATAGCGGGCTCCTACAATGAGCAGTTCTTC CASSSIAGSYNEQFF
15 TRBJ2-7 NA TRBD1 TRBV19 TGTGCCAGTAGTATCGGGCAGGGGGCCCCCTACGAGCAGTACTTC CASSIGQGAPYEQYF
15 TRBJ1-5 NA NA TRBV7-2 TGTGCCAGCAGCTCAAACGACGGTAGCAATCAGCCCCAGCATTTT CASSSNDGSNQPQHF
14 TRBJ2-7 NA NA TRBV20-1 TGCAGTGCTAGAGATGGGGGACTGTCCTACGAGCAGTACTTC CSARDGGLSYEQYF
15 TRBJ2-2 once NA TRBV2 TGTGCCAGCAGTGAAGCGGCAGGGCACACCGGGGAGCTGTTTTTT CASSEAAGHTGELFF
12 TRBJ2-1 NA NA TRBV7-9 TGTGCCAGCAGCTTCTCCTACAATGAGCAGTTCTTC CASSFSYNEQFF
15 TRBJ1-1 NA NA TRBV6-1 NA CASSTSDRGGTEAFF
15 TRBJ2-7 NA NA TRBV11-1 TGTGCCAGCAGCTTTGACAGAGCCCGAGCCTACGAGCAGTACTTC CASSFDRARAYEQYF
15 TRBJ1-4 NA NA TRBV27 TGTGCCAGCAGTTTATGGGGGACAACTAATGAAAAACTGTTTTTT CASSLWGTTNEKLFF
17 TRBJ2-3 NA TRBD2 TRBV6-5 TGTGCCAGCAGTTCCCTACTCCTAGCGGGCTTTCCAGATACGCAGTATTTT CASSSLLLAGFPDTQYF
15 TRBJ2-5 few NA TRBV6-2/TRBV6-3 TGTGCCAGCAGTTACTCGCCAAAGGGAACAGAGACCCAGTACTTC CASSYSPKGTETQYF
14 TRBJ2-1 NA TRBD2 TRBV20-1 TGCAGTGCACCGAGGCAACTAGCGGGAGGTGAGCAGTTCTTC CSAPRQLAGGEQFF
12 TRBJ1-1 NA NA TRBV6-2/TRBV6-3 TGTGCCAGCAGTTTCCCTAACACTGAAGCTTTCTTT CASSFPNTEAFF
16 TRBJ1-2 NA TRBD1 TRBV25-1 TGTGCCAGCAGTGAAGGGACAGGAGCCGCTAACTATGGCTACACCTTC CASSEGTGAANYGYTF
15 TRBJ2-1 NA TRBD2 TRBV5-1 TGCGCCAGCCGCTCCGGGACTAGCGGGAGGGGAGAGCAGTTCTTC CASRSGTSGRGEQFF
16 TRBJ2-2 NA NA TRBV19 TGTGCCAGTAGTATCCCCCAAACCAGGGCCACCGGGGAGCTGTTTTTT CASSIPQTRATGELFF
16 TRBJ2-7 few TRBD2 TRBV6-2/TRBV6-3 TGTGCCAGCAGTTACTCCGGTAGCGGGCCCACCTACGAGCAGTACTTC CASSYSGSGPTYEQYF
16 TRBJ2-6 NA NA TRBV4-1 TGCGCCAGCAGCCAAGAGACCGGGACGGGGGCCAACGTCCTGACTTTC CASSQETGTGANVLTF
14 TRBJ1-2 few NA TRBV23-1 TGCGCCAGCAGTCCCCGGGGCTCTAACTATGGCTACACCTTC CASSPRGSNYGYTF
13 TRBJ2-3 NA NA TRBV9 TGTGCCAGCAGCCAGAGCATTAGAGATACGCAGTATTTT CASSQSIRDTQYF
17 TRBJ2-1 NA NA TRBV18 TGTGCCAGCTCACCATCATTCTCCGGGGGCCCGACCAATGAGCAGTTCTTC CASSPSFSGGPTNEQFF
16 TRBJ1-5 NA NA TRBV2 TGTGCCAGCAGTGTTCCAAGAGCAAGTAGCAATCAGCCCCAGCATTTT CASSVPRASSNQPQHF
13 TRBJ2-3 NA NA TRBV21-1 TGTGCCATCCCGGGACAGGGGGTTCTTACGCAGTATTTT CAIPGQGVLTQYF
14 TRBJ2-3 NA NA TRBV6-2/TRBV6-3 TGTGCCAGCAGTTACTCGGACAGCACAGATACGCAGTATTTT CASSYSDSTDTQYF
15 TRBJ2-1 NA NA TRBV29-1 TGCAGCGTTGAGGACTCAGGGAGCTCCTACAATGAGCAGTTCTTC CSVEDSGSSYNEQFF
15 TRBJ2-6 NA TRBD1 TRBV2 TGTGCCGCCGGACAGGGGGCATCTGGGGCCAACGTCCTGACTTTC CAAGQGASGANVLTF
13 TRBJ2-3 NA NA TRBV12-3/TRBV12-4 TGTGCCAGCCATGGGGGGTTAACAGATACGCAGTATTTT CASHGGLTDTQYF
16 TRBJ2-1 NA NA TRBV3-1 TGTGCCAGCAGCCAAGAATTAACAGCGGCGCTCAATGAGCAGTTCTTC CASSQELTAALNEQFF
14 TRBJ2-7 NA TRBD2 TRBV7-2 TGTGCCAGCAGCTACTTAGCGGGTGGGACCGAGCAGTACTTC CASSYLAGGTEQYF
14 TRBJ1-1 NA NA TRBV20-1 TGCAGTGCTGGGGACCTGTTTGGGGACACTGAAGCTTTCTTT CSAGDLFGDTEAFF
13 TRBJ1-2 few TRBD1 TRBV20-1 TGCAGTGCTAAACCAACAGGGGGCAGGGGCTACACCTTC CSAKPTGGRGYTF
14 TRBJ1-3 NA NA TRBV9 TGTGCCAGCAGCGTAGGGCCGAACGGCAACACCATATATTTT CASSVGPNGNTIYF
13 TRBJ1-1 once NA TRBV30 TGTGCCTGGATTCGGTATGTCGGCACTGAAGCTTTCTTT CAWIRYVGTEAFF
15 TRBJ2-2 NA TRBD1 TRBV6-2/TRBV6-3 TGTGCCAGCAGTTACTCGGGGACAGGGACCGGGGAGCTGTTTTTT CASSYSGTGTGELFF
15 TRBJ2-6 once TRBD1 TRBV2 TGTGCCAGCAGACCGACAGGGTCTGGGGCCAACGTCCTGACTTTC CASRPTGSGANVLTF
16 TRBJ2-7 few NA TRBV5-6 TGTGCCAGCAGCTCAAAGGATCGGGCCAGCCGGGACGAGCAGTACTTC CASSSKDRASRDEQYF
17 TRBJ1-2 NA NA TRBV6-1 TGTGCCAGCAGTAAAGCCCTCAACACCGGAGGGCGGTATGGCTACACCTTC CASSKALNTGGRYGYTF
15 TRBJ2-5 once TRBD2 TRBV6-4 TGTGCCAGCAGTCCGACTAGCGGAGGGAGGGAGACCCAGTACTTC CASSPTSGGRETQYF
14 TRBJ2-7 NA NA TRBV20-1 TGCAGTGCCGTAACCCCGTTTCGGGCCTACGAGCAGTACTTC CSAVTPFRAYEQYF
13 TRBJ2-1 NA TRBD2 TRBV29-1 TGCAGCGAGGGGACTAGCGGGATGGGTGAGCAGTTCTTC CSEGTSGMGEQFF
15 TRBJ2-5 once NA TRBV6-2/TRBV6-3 TGTGCCAGCGCGCTGGGGAACAGGGACCAAGAGACCCAGTACTTC CASALGNRDQETQYF
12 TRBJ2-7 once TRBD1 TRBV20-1 TGCAGTGCCGAGGGGGCGGACTACGAGCAGTACTTC CSAEGADYEQYF
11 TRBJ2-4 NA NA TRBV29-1 TGCAGCGTTGGGCTGGGGGACATTCAGTACTTC CSVGLGDIQYF
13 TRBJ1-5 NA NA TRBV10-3 TGTGCCATCAAAGCCGCACGGGACCAGCCCCAGCATTTT CAIKAARDQPQHF
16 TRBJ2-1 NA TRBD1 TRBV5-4 TGTGCCAGCAGCTTGTCGTGGACAGGGGCTAACGATGAGCAGTTCTTC CASSLSWTGANDEQFF
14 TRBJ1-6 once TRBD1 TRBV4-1 TGCGCCAGCAGCCAGGGACAGTTTAATTCACCCCTCCACTTT CASSQGQFNSPLHF
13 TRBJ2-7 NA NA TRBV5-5 TGTGCCAGCAGCTTGAAGGACCCAAGCGAGCAGTACTTC CASSLKDPSEQYF
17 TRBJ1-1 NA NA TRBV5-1 TGCGCCAGCAGCGTTCAGGGAATATCAAACCTAAACACTGAAGCTTTCTTT CASSVQGISNLNTEAFF
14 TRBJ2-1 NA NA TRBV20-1 TGCAGTGCTAGACTGGGAGGAACCTACAATGAGCAGTTCTTC CSARLGGTYNEQFF
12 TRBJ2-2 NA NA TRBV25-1 TGTGCCAGCAGTGGGGGAACCGGGGAGCTGTTTTTT CASSGGTGELFF